This note documents a single TCR beta chain sequence. Its antigen is unknown. Nothing much larger sits one base from this clone, and base qualities are not available. The CDR3 spans 15 residues, from the cysteine through the phenylalanine. CDR3 DNA is the only sequence kept; it has 45 bases, read in frame from the first base. The germline V gene (reference sequence) sets CDR1 to LNHDA and CDR2 to SQIVND. Clipping removes 3 bases from V and 1 base from J, with 5 as the unmatched junction base count. The immunoSEQ Assay, a bias-controlled multiplex PCR, was used to amplify TCRbeta CDR3 regions from genomic DNA. The authors processed their data as follows. The number of nucleated cells in each sample was estimated by amplification of reference gene primers within the assay. To quantify the absolute abundance of each unique TCRbeta CDR3 rearrangement, sequence reads were collapsed and filtered. For each sample, productive Simpson clonality was calculated as the square root of Simpson's diversity index across productive rearrangements. TCRdb limited this immuneACCESS table to in-frame rearrangements with V and J called. A share of clones is missing; checked studies link under half to unresolved V genes, and the rest is unexplained. Clone size and the V and J calls come from that table; the DNA yielded D and trimming. The sample table records fewer than 350,000 clones; roughly 90% of these occur just once. About 4.2% of the sample belongs to the ten largest clones.

These data come from a study of blood T cell repertoires in COVID-19 (dated by TCRdb to about 2020). Context from the whole study: The collaborator samples originated in the United States, Italy and Spain and spanned the acute and convalescent phases of COVID-19. The prospective study material was composed of cDNA or gDNA derived from T cells, B-cell-depleted T cells, or PBMCs. Where available, HLA class I and class II types were obtained from metadata supplied by the sample provider rather than from assay-based typing. Deeply sampled blood TCRbeta repertoires from subjects exposed to, actively infected with, or recovered from COVID-19 were included in the dataset. A freely available public database, intended as a resource for researchers studying the immune response to SARS-CoV-2, is where the repertoires were released. Samples were obtained from the ongoing ImmuneRACE study (first 160 participants) and from 1,254 subjects provided by 6 global collaborators. Sample metadata almost always included a de-identified subject ID, COVID-19 status, age in years and sex.

Whole blood was collected in K2EDTA tubes by collaborating institutions according to the institutions' own protocols. Collaborator samples were shipped for TCRbeta analysis as frozen whole blood, isolated PBMCs, or DNA extracted from either sample type. The investigation overall reported the following: The quantity of clinical and demographic metadata differed by source and by participant and was supplied without curation.

Sequencing was performed on peripheral blood. The receptor's source is a man aged 35 to 55 with acute or convalescent COVID-19. The chain is made from TRBV19 and TRBJ1-2, and 7 bases in between align with TRBD1. The CDR3 has the sequence CASSIRGAINYGYTF. The sequence in DNA is TGTGCCAGTAGTATCAGGGGGGCCATTAACTATGGCTACACCTTC.